A selection of T cell receptor beta chains follows, all from one sample in a study of molecular identifiers for immune sequencing clone quantification. Using its own MiXCR run on the PCR reads, TCRdb lists one record per CDR3 protein. Of about 510,000 distinct CDR3 sequences in the sample, about a fifth are singletons; the top ten hold approximately 0.84%. The sequenced material came from naive CD8+ T cells from blood, with Jurkat cell RNA spiked in. Receptor source: a human donor in good health. Some libraries in this study had Jurkat cell RNA spiked in. Each CDR3 is given with its conserved first and last residue. A D gene is named only where the DNA matches it firmly. Clone size, where shown, is once, few, many, or a class for clones that have expanded.

clone size	V gene	D gene	J gene	CDR3 protein	CDR3 DNA
-	TRBV29-1	-	TRBJ2-1	CSVIDLGRNEQFF	TGCAGCGTTATTGACTTGGGGCGTAATGAGCAGTTCTTC
once	TRBV7-4	-	TRBJ2-5	CASSARGKETQYF	TGTGCCAGCAGCGCCCGGGGGAAAGAGACCCAGTACTTC
few	TRBV6-5	-	TRBJ2-2	CASSYGGGPTGELFF	TGTGCCAGCAGTTACGGTGGGGGCCCAACCGGGGAGCTGTTTTTT
many	TRBV6-5	-	TRBJ2-3	CASGHPEDTQYF	TGTGCCAGCGGCCATCCCGAGGATACGCAGTATTTT
-	TRBV28	TRBD1	TRBJ2-6	CASSTRDRVRSGANVLTF	TGTGCCAGCAGTACCCGGGACAGGGTAAGGTCTGGGGCCAACGTCCTGACTTTC
-	TRBV30	-	TRBJ2-1	CAWTESYNGQFF	TGTGCCTGGACAGAATCCTACAATGGGCAGTTCTTC
-	TRBV2	-	TRBJ1-1	CASRGDTRNTEAFF	TGTGCCAGCAGAGGGGACACCCGGAACACTGAAGCTTTCTTT
-	TRBV11-2	-	TRBJ1-1	CASRDSTFLKGSEAFF	TGTGCCAGCAGGGACAGCACTTTTCTAAAGGGGTCTGAAGCTTTCTTT
-	TRBV5-4	-	TRBJ1-3	CASTETGIASGNTIYF	TGTGCCAGCACCGAGACAGGAATCGCCTCTGGAAACACCATATATTTT
-	TRBV7-8	-	TRBJ1-3	CASSLVAMAGSSSGNTIYF	TGTGCCAGCAGCTTAGTAGCGATGGCAGGGAGCAGCTCTGGAAACACCATATATTTT
few	TRBV4-3	-	TRBJ2-2	CASSHQLTNTGELFF	TGCGCCAGCAGCCATCAGCTAACGAACACCGGGGAGCTGTTTTTT
many	TRBV30	TRBD2	TRBJ2-7	CAWSASAGYEQYF	TGTGCCTGGAGTGCCTCAGCGGGATACGAGCAGTACTTC
many	TRBV29-1	-	TRBJ2-2	CSVEVGTGELFF	TGCAGCGTTGAAGTGGGGACCGGGGAGCTGTTTTTT
few	TRBV5-1	-	TRBJ2-7	CASSEDSPYEQYF	TGCGCCAGCAGCGAGGACAGCCCCTACGAGCAGTACTTC
many	TRBV5-5	-	TRBJ1-1	CASSQDLHTEAFF	TGTGCCAGCAGCCAGGACCTACACACTGAAGCTTTCTTT
many	TRBV6-2/TRBV6-3	-	TRBJ2-5	CASSYRGQETQYF	TGTGCCAGCAGTTACAGGGGGCAAGAGACCCAGTACTTC
few	TRBV20-1	TRBD2	TRBJ2-3	CSASPSGLRTDTQYF	TGCAGTGCTAGTCCTAGCGGACTGCGCACAGATACGCAGTATTTT
-	TRBV2	TRBD1	TRBJ1-2	CASSDGQGDGYTF	TGTGCCAGCAGTGATGGACAGGGCGATGGCTACACCTTC
many	TRBV5-4	TRBD2	TRBJ2-7	CASSFGGSGEQYF	TGTGCCAGCAGCTTCGGGGGGTCGGGTGAGCAGTACTTC
many	TRBV19	TRBD1	TRBJ1-5	CASSIDLQGSNQPQHF	TGTGCCAGTAGTATAGATCTACAGGGGAGCAATCAGCCCCAGCATTTT
few	TRBV7-6	-	TRBJ2-7	CASSLSWGDKPGEQYF	TGTGCCAGCAGCTTATCTTGGGGGGACAAGCCGGGCGAGCAGTACTTC
-	TRBV12-3/TRBV12-4	-	TRBJ2-1	CTSTSKGRDGNNEQFF	TGTACCAGCACCTCCAAGGGCCGGGACGGGAACAATGAGCAGTTCTTC
many	TRBV9	-	TRBJ1-1	CASSPDKNTEAFF	TGTGCCAGCAGCCCCGATAAGAACACTGAAGCTTTCTTT
many	TRBV5-4	-	TRBJ1-4	CASSLEVDEKLFF	TGTGCCAGCAGCTTGGAGGTCGATGAAAAACTGTTTTTT
-	TRBV4-1	TRBD2	TRBJ2-1	CASSQVPSGSNEQLF	TGCGCCAGCAGCCAAGTTCCTAGCGGGAGCAATGAGCAGCTCTTC